This TCR beta chain is from a study of blood T cell repertoires in COVID-19. Seattle researchers signed up patients amid active infection and tracked them longitudinally. CDR1 MNHEY and CDR2 SVGEGT come from the germline V gene. This CDR3 is 16 amino acids long. V lost 5 bases, J lost 5 bases, and 19 bases lay in between. Method: immunoSEQ multiplex PCR; TCRdb's copy keeps in-frame clones and lacks some. In the table there are some 200,000 clones, approximately 91% of which are singletons. The TCR was taken from a man aged 50 to 60 with COVID-19, enrolled during active disease. Sequenced sample: peripheral blood. The chain uses TRBV6-2 or TRBV6-3 and TRBJ1-5; D possibly corresponds to TRBD1 (5 bases). This CDR3 reads CASSTKTGVGHQPQHF. DNA for the CDR3: TGTGCCAGCAGTACCAAAACAGGAGTCGGTCATCAGCCCCAGCATTTT.